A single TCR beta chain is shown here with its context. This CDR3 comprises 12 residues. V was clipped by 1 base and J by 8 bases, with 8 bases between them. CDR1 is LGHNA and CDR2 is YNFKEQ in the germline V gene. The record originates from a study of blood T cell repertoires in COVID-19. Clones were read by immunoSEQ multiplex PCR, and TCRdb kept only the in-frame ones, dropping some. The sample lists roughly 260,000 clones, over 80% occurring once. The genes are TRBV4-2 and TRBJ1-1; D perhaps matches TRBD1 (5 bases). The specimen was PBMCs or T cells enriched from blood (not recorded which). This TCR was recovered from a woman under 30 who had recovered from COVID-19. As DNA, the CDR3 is TGTGCCAGCAGCCAAGGGGGCGCAGAAGCTTTCTTT. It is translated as CASSQGGAEAFF.